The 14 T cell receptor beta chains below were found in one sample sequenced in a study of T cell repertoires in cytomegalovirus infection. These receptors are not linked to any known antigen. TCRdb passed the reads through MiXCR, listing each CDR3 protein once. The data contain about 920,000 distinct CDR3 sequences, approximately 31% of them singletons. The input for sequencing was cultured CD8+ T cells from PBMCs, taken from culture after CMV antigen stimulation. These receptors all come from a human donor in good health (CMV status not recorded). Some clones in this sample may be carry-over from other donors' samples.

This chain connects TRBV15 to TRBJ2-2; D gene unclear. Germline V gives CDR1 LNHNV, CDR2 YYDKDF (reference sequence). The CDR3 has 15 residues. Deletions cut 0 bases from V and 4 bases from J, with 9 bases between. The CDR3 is CATSRDHAITGELFF. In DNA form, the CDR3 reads TGTGCCACCAGCAGAGATCATGCGATCACCGGGGAGCTGTTTTTT.

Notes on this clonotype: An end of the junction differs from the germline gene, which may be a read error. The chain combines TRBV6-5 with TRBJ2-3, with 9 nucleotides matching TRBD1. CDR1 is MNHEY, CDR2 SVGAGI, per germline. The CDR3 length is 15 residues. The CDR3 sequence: CASSLGQGLPDTRYF. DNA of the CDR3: TGTGCCAGCAGCTTGGGACAGGGATTGCCAGATACGCGGTATTTT.

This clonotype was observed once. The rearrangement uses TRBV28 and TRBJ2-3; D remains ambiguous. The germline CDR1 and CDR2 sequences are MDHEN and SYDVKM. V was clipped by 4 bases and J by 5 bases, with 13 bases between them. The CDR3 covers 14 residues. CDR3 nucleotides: TGTGCCAGCAGTTCCTCCGCGCGGAAAGATACGCAGTATTTT. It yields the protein CASSSSARKDTQYF.

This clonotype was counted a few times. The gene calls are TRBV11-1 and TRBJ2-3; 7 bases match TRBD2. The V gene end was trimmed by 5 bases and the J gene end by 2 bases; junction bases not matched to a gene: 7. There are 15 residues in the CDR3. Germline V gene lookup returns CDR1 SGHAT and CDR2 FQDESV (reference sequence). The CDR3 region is CASSPGGPATDTQYF. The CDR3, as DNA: TGTGCCAGCAGCCCGGGGGGACCGGCCACAGATACGCAGTATTTT.

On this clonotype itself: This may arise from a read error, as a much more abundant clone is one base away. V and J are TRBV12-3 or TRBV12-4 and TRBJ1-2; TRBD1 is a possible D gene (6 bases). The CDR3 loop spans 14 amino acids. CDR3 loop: CVSSLGHPIYGYTF. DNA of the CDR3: TGTGTCAGCAGTTTGGGACACCCGATCTATGGCTACACCTTC.

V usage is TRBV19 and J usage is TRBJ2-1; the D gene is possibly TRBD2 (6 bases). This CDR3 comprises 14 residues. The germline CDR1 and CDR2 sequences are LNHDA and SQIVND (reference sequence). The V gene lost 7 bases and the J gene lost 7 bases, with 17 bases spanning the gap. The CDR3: CASKGRGPRNEQFF. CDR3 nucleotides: TGTGCCAGTAAAGGGCGGGGCCCCAGGAATGAGCAGTTCTTC.

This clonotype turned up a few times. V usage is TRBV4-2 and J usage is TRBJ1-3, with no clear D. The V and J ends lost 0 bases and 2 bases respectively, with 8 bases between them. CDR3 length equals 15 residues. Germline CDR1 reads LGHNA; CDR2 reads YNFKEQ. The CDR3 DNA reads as TGTGCCAGCAGCCAAGAGCGGGAACCTGGAAACACCATATATTTT. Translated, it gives CASSQEREPGNTIYF.

CDR3 residues: CASSPPGDRDHNEQFF. The CDR3 DNA follows: TGTGCCAGCAGCCCTCCGGGGGACAGGGACCACAATGAGCAGTTCTTC. The V and J genes are TRBV3-1 and TRBJ2-1, with 9 nucleotides matching TRBD1. Germline loops: CDR1 LGHDT, CDR2 YNNKEL (reference sequence). V trimming: 4 bases; J trimming: 5 bases; junction bases outside the gene matches: 9. The CDR3 length is 16 residues.

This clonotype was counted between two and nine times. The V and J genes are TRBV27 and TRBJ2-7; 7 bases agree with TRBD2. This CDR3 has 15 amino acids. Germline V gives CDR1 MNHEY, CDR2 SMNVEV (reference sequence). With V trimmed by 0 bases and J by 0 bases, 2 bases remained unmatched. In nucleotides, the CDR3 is TGTGCCAGCAGTTTATCCGGGGGGTCCTCCTACGAGCAGTACTTC. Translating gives CASSLSGGSSYEQYF.

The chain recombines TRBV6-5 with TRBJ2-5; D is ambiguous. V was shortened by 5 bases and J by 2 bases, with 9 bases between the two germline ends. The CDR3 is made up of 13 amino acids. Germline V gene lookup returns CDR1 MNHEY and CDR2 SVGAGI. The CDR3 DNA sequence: TGTGCCAGCAGTCCTTATGATCAAGAGACCCAGTACTTC. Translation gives CASSPYDQETQYF.

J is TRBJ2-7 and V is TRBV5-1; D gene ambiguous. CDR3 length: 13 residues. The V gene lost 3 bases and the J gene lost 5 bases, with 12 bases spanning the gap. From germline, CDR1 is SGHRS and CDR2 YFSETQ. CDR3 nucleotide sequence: TGCGCCAGCAGCTCGTTTCCCGTCGACGAGCAGTACTTC. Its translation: CASSSFPVDEQYF.

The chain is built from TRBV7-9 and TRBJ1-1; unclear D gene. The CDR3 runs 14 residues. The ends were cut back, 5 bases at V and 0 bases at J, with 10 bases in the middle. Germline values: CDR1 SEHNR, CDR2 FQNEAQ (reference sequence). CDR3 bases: TGTGCCAGCAGCCAGGACCCGATGAACACTGAAGCTTTCTTT. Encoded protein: CASSQDPMNTEAFF.

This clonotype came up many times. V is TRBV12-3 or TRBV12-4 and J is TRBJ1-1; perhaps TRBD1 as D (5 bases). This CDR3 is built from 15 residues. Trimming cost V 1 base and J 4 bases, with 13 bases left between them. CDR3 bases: TGTGCCAGCAGTTTAGGGCACGGGGGGTCCACTGAAGCTTTCTTT. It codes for CASSLGHGGSTEAFF.

The CDR3 region is CASSEAPTDYYGYTF. The DNA for the CDR3 is TGTGCCAGCAGTGAAGCCCCGACAGATTACTATGGCTACACCTTC. This chain joins TRBV2 and TRBJ1-2; a possible D gene is TRBD1 (5 bases). Per the germline V gene, CDR1 is SNHLY and CDR2 is FYNNEI. V lost 0 bases, J lost 3 bases, and 11 bases lay in between. This CDR3 has 15 residues.